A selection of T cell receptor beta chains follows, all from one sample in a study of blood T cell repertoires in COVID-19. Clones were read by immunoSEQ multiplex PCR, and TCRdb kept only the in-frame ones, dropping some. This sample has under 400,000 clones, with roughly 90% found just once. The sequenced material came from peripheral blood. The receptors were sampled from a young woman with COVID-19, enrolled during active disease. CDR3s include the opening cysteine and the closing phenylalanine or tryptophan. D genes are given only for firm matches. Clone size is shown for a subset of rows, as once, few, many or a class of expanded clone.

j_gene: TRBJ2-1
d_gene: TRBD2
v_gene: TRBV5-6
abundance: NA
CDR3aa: CASSPEIAGGTYNEQFF
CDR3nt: TGTGCCAGCAGCCCTGAAATAGCGGGAGGAACCTACAATGAGCAGTTCTTC

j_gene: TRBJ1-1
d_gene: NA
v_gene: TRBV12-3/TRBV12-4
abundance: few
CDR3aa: CASRQGSNTEAFF
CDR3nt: TGTGCCAGCAGGCAGGGATCCAACACTGAAGCTTTCTTT

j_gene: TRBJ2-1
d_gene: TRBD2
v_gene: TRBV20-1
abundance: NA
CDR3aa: CSATSGVEQFF
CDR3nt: TGCAGTGCCACGAGCGGGGTTGAGCAGTTCTTC

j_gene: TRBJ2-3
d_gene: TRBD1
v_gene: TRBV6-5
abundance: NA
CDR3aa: CASRPQGGTDTQYF
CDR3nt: TGTGCCAGCCGTCCACAGGGGGGAACAGATACGCAGTATTTT

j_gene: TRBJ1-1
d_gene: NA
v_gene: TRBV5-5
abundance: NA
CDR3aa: CASSLSGENTEAFF
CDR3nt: TGTGCCAGCAGCTTGTCGGGGGAGAACACTGAAGCTTTCTTT

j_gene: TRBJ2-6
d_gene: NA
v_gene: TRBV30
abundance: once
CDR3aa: CAWSGLSGVGGANVLTF
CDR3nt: TGTGCCTGGAGTGGGCTATCAGGGGTTGGTGGGGCCAACGTCCTGACTTTC

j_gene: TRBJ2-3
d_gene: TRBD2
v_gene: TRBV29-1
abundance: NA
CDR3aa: CSAFRLLAESTDTQYF
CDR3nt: TGCAGCGCCTTTAGGTTACTAGCGGAAAGCACAGATACGCAGTATTTT

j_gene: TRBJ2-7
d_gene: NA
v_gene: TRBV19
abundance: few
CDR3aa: CASKQGDSSYEQYF
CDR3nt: TGTGCCAGTAAGCAGGGCGATAGCTCCTACGAGCAGTACTTC

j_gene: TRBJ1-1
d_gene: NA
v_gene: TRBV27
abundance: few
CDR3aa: CASSFGGPNTEAFF
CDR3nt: TGTGCCAGCAGTTTCGGAGGACCGAACACTGAAGCTTTCTTT

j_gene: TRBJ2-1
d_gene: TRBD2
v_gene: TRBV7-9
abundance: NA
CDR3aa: CASSLESAGALEQFF
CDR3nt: TGTGCCAGCAGCTTAGAATCAGCGGGAGCGCTTGAGCAGTTCTTC

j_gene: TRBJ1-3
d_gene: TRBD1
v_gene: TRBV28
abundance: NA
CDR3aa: CASSTTGGPGNTIYF
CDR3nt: TGTGCCAGCAGCACAACAGGGGGCCCTGGAAACACCATATATTTT

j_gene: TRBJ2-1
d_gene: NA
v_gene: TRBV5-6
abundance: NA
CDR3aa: CASSLALLESSYNEQFF
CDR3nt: TGTGCCAGCAGCTTGGCCCTACTCGAAAGCTCCTACAATGAGCAGTTCTTC

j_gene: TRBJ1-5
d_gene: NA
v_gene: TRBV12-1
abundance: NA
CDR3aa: CASSFASGTANNQPQHF
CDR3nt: NA

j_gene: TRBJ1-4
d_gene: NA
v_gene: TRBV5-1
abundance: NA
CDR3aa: CASSPDSVRGEKLFF
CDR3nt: TGCGCCAGCAGCCCGGACAGTGTCAGGGGCGAAAAACTGTTTTTT

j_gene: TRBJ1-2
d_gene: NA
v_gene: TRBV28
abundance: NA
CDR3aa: CASSLEGAYGYTF
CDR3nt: TGTGCCAGCAGTTTAGAAGGGGCCTATGGCTACACCTTC

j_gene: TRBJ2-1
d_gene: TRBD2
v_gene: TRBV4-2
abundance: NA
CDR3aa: CASSQEAGGDYNEQFF
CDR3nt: TGTGCCAGCAGCCAGGAAGCGGGAGGCGACTACAATGAGCAGTTCTTC

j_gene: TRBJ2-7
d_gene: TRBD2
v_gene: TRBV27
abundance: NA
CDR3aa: CASSLGLARSYEQYF
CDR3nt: TGTGCCAGCAGTTTGGGACTAGCGCGCTCCTACGAGCAGTACTTC

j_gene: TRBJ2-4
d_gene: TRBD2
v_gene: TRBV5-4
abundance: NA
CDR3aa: CASSPRGREGRNIQYF
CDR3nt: TGTGCCAGCAGCCCCCGGGGGCGGGAGGGCCGAAACATTCAGTACTTC

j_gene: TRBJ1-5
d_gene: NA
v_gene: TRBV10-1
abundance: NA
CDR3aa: CASSPGTNQPQHF
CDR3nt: TGCGCCAGCAGCCCCGGGACAAATCAGCCCCAGCATTTT

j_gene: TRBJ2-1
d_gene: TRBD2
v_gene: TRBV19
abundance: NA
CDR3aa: CASSIVGGSPEDEQFF
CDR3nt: TGTGCCAGTAGTATAGTGGGCGGGAGCCCTGAGGATGAGCAGTTCTTC

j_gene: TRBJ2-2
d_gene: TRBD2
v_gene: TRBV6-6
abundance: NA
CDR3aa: CASSPGLAGGPTGELFF
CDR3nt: TGTGCCAGCAGTCCGGGACTAGCGGGAGGCCCCACCGGGGAGCTGTTTTTT

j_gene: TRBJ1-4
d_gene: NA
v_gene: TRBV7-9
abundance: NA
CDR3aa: CASSLLAVGDSEKLFF
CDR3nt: TGTGCCAGCAGCTTACTCGCCGTAGGGGATAGTGAAAAACTGTTTTTT

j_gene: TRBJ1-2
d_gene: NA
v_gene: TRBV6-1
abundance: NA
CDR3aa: CASSEAVIFGYTF
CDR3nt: TGTGCCAGCAGTGAGGCAGTCATCTTTGGCTACACCTTC

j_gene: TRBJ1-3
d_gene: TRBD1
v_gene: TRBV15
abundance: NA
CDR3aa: CATSRDRGPGNTIYF
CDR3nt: TGTGCCACCAGCAGAGACAGGGGGCCCGGAAACACCATATATTTT

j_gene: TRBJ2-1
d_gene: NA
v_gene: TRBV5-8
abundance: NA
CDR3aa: CASRSRERGNEQFF
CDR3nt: TGTGCCAGCAGGTCCCGGGAGAGGGGAAATGAGCAGTTCTTC

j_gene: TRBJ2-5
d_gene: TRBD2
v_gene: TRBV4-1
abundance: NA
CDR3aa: CASSQALAANQETQYF
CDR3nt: TGCGCCAGCAGCCAAGCTCTAGCGGCAAACCAAGAGACCCAGTACTTC

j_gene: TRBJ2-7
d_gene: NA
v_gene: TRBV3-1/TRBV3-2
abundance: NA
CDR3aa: CASSQGGNLGYEQYF
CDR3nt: TGTGCCAGCAGCCAAGGAGGGAACCTAGGATACGAGCAGTACTTC

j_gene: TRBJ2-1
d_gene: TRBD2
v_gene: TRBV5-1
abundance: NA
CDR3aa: CASRPGLAPNEQFF
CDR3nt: TGCGCCAGCAGACCGGGACTAGCGCCCAATGAGCAGTTCTTC

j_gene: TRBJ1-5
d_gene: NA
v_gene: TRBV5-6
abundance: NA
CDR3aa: CASSLRSNQPQHF
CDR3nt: TGTGCCAGCAGCTTGCGTAGCAATCAGCCCCAGCATTTT

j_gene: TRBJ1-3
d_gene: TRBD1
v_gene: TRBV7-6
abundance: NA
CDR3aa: CASSLGGTGDFSGNTIYF
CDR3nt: TGTGCCAGCAGCTTAGGGGGGACAGGCGACTTCTCTGGAAACACCATATATTTT

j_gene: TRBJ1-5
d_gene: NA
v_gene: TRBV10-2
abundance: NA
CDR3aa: CASSEGREGVGQPQHF
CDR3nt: TGCGCCAGCAGTGAAGGTCGGGAAGGAGTTGGTCAGCCCCAGCATTTT

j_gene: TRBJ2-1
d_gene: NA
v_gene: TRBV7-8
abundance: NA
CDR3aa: CASSQLNEQFF
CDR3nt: TGTGCCAGCAGCCAACTGAATGAGCAGTTCTTC

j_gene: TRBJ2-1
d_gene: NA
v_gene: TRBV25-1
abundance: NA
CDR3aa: CASSASLGHRFF
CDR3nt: TGTGCCAGCAGTGCTTCTCTGGGGCACAGGTTCTTC

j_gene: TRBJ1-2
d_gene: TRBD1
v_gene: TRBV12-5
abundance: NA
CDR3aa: CASGGDRGYGYTF
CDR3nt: TGTGCTAGTGGGGGGGACAGGGGTTATGGCTACACCTTC

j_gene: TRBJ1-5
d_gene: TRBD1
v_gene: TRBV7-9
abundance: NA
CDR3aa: CASSPDRGGQPQHF
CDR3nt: TGTGCCAGCAGCCCCGACAGGGGCGGACAGCCCCAGCATTTT

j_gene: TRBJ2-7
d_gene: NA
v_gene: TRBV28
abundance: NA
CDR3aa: CASYPGQYSYEQYF
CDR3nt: TGTGCCAGCTATCCTGGACAGTACTCCTACGAGCAGTACTTC

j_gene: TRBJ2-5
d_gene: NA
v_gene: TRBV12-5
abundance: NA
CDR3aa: CASGLVLGREMETQYF
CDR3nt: TGTGCTAGTGGTTTGGTACTGGGCAGGGAAATGGAGACCCAGTACTTC

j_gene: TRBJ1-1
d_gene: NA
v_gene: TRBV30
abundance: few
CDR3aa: CAWSVFTEAFF
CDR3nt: TGTGCCTGGAGTGTCTTCACTGAAGCTTTCTTT

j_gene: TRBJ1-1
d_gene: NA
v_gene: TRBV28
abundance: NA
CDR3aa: CASSLLAIMNTEAFF
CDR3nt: TGTGCCAGCAGTTTATTGGCAATCATGAACACTGAAGCTTTCTTT

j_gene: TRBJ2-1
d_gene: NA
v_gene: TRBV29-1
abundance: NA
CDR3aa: CSVELERARQFF
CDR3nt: TGCAGCGTTGAACTCGAGAGGGCTCGGCAGTTCTTC

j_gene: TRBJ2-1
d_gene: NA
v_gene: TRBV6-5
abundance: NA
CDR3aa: CASSYSDWNNEQFF
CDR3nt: TGTGCCAGCAGTTATTCAGACTGGAACAATGAGCAGTTCTTC

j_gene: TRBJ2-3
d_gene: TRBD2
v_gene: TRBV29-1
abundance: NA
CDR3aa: CSVGRRLAGGGTDTQYF
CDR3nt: TGCAGCGTTGGGAGACGACTAGCGGGAGGGGGCACAGATACGCAGTATTTT

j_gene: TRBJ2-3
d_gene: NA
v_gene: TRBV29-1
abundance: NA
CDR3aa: CSVEDPGPRGSTDTQYF
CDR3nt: TGCAGCGTTGAAGATCCCGGGCCGCGGGGTAGCACAGATACGCAGTATTTT

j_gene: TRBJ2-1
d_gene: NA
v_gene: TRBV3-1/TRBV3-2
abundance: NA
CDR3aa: CASTTGSSYNEQFF
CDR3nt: TGTGCCAGCACAACCGGGAGCTCCTACAATGAGCAGTTCTTC

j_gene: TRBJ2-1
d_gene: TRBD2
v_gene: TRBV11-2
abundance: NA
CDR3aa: CASSSPILAGEQFF
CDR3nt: TGTGCCAGCAGCTCCCCTATACTAGCGGGTGAGCAGTTCTTC

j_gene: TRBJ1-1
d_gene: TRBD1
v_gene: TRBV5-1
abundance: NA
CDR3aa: CASSLDRDRGNTEAFF
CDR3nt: TGCGCCAGCAGCCTAGACCGGGACAGGGGGAACACTGAAGCTTTCTTT

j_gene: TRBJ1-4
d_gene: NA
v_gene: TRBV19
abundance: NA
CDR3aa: CASSIRATNEKLFF
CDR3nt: TGTGCCAGTAGTATCCGTGCAACTAATGAAAAACTGTTTTTT

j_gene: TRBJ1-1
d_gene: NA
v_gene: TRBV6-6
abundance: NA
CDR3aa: CASSYSTVNTEAFF
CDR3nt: TGTGCCAGCAGTTACTCCACAGTGAACACTGAAGCTTTCTTT

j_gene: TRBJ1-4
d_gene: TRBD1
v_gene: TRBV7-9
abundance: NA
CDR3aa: CASSRSQGANEKLFF
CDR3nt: TGTGCCAGCAGCCGGAGCCAGGGGGCAAATGAAAAACTGTTTTTT

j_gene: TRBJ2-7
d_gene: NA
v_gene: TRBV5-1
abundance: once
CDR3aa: CASSLALETLYEQYF
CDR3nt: TGCGCCAGCAGCTTGGCCCTGGAGACCCTCTACGAGCAGTACTTC